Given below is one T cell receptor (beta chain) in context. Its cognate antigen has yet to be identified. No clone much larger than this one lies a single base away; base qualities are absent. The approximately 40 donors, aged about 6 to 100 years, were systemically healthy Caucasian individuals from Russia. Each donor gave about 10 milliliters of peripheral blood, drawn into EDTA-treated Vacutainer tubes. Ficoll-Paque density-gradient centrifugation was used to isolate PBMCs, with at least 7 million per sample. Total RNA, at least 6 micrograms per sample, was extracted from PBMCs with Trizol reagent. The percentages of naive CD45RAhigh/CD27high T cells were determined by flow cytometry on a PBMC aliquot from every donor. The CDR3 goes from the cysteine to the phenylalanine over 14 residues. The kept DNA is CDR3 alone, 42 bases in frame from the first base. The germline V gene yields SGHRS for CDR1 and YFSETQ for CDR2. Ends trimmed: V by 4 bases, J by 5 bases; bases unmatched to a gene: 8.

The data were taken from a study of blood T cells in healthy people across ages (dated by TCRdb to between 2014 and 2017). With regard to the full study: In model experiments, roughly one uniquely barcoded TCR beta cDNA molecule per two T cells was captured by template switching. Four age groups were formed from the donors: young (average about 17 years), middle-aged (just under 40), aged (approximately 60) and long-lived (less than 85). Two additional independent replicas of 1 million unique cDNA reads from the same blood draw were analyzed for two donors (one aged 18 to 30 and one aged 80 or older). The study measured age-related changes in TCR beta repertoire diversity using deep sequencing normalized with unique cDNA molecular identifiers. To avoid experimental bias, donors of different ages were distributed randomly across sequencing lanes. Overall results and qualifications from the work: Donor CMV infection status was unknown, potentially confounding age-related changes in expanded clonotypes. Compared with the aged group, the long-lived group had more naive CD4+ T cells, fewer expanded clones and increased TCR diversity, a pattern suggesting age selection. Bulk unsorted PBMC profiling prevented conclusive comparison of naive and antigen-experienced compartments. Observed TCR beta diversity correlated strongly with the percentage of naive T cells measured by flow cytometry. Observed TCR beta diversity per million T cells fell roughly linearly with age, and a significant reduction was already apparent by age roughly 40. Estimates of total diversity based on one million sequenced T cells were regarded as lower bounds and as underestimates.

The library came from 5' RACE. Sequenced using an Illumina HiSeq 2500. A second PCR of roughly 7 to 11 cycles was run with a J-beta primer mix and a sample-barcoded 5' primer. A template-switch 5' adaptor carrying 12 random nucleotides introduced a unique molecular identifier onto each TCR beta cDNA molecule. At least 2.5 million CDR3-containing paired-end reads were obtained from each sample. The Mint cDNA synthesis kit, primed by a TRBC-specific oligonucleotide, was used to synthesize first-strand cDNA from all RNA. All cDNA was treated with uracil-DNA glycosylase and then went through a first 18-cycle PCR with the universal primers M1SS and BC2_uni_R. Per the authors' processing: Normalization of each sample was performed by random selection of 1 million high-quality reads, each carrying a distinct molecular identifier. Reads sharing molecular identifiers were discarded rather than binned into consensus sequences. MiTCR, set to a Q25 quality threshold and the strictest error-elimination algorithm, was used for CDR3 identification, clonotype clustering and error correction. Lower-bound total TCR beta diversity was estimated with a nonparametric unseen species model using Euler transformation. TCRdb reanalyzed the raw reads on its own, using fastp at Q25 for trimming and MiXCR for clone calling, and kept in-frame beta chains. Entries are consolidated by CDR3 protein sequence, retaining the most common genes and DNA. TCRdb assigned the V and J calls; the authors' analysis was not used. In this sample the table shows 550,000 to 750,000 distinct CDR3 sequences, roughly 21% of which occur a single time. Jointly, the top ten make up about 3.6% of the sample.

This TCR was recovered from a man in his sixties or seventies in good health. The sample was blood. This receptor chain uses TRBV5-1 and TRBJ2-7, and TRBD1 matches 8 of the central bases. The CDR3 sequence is CASSPGQGTDEQYF. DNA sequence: TGCGCCAGCAGCCCCGGACAGGGTACCGACGAGCAGTACTTC.